This T cell receptor beta chain was sequenced during a study of blood T cell repertoires in COVID-19 (dated by TCRdb to about 2020). With respect to the entire study: Samples from collaborators originated in the United States, Italy and Spain and spanned both the acute and convalescent phases of COVID-19. The repertoires were made available in a free public database intended to serve as a resource for research on the immune response to SARS-CoV-2. Where available, HLA class I and class II types were obtained from metadata supplied by the sample provider rather than from assay-based typing. Samples were obtained from the ongoing ImmuneRACE study (first 160 participants) and from over 1,000 subjects provided by 6 global collaborators. The material from the prospective study consisted of cDNA or gDNA derived from T cells, B-cell-depleted T cells, or PBMCs. Subjects who had been exposed to COVID-19, were actively infected with it, or had recovered from it provided the deeply sampled blood TCRbeta repertoires that made up the dataset. A de-identified subject ID, COVID-19 status, age in years and sex were almost always included in the sample metadata. Results the study describes overall, beyond this receptor: How much clinical and demographic metadata was included differed by source and by participant, and the metadata was provided uncurated.

TCRbeta CDR3 regions were amplified from genomic DNA using the immunoSEQ Assay, a bias-controlled multiplex PCR. On the study's bioinformatics: Within the assay, amplification of reference gene primers was used to estimate how many nucleated cells each sample contained. To quantify the absolute abundance of each unique TCRbeta CDR3 rearrangement, sequence reads were collapsed and filtered. Productive Simpson clonality was computed per sample as the square root of Simpson's diversity index over productive rearrangements. As stored in TCRdb, this immuneACCESS dataset retains in-frame rearrangements with V and J assigned. A fraction of the clones does not appear; measured against another copy, unresolved V genes explain less than half of the discrepancy, and the remainder lacks a known reason. The V and J calls and clone size were taken over from that table, and D and trimming were inferred from the DNA. The sample table lists fewer than 700,000 clones, roughly 89% of them with a count of one. 7.5% to 9% of the sample lies in the top ten.

Between the V and J ends, shortened by 5 bases and 4 bases respectively, the junction contains 14 bases. The CDR3 holds 14 amino acids from the cysteine to the phenylalanine. Just CDR3 DNA is preserved here, 42 bases in frame from base 1. CDR1 and CDR2 were assigned from the germline V gene as SGHTA and FQGTGA. As concerns this clone: Its antigen is not yet known. Qualities for individual bases were not recorded, and no much larger clone is one base off.

In Seattle, one collaborating source enrolled patients while the infection was active and tracked those patients longitudinally over the course of disease. Whole blood was collected in K2EDTA tubes by collaborating institutions according to the institutions' own protocols. Collaborator samples were shipped for TCRbeta analysis as frozen whole blood, isolated PBMCs, or DNA extracted from either sample type. The source is a woman aged 45-65 years with COVID-19, enrolled during active disease. Sequenced material: peripheral blood. The chain employs TRBV7-3 and TRBJ1-1; the D segment cannot be called with confidence. The CDR3 protein is CASSQLIGTTEAFF. The DNA is as follows: TGTGCCAGCAGCCAATTAATCGGTACCACTGAAGCTTTCTTT.